The sequence of this T cell receptor (beta chain) was determined in a study of early T cells in non-severe SARS-CoV-2 infection. This CDR3 spans 15 amino acids. The V segment lost 3 bases and the J segment 7 bases; nucleotides outside the gene matches: 11. Looked up from germline, CDR1 is MDHEN and CDR2 is SYDVKM. In TCRdb, the 5' RACE reads were re-called with MiXCR into one record per CDR3 protein. The profile shows approximately 48,000 distinct CDR3 sequences, 9.3% of them singletons. The V call is TRBV28, the J call TRBJ2-7, with TRBD1 matching over 8 bases. The TCR originated in an adult who was a healthcare worker with PCR-confirmed SARS-CoV-2 infection or an uninfected control (not recorded which). Source material: whole blood. The CDR3 sequence is CASSFYAQGAGEQYF. Written as DNA, the CDR3 is TGTGCCAGCAGTTTTTACGCCCAGGGGGCCGGGGAGCAGTACTTC.